The 7 T cell receptor beta chains presented below share a single source sample, sequenced in a study of beta chain features in type 1 diabetes. Broader study findings: Type 1 diabetes patients had moderately but significantly shorter TCRB CDR3s in all four CD4+ subsets.

These receptors lack a known antigen. The whole isolated RNA underwent reverse transcription, so sequencing captured expressed TCRB transcripts. Using immunoSEQ multiplex PCR, the repertoire was profiled, and TCRdb retains in-frame clones only, with some absent. The profile shows approximately 20,000 clones, around 57% of them singletons. Sequencing was performed on stem cell memory CD4+ T cells from blood. Receptor source: a man between 18 and 35 years old with type 1 diabetes.

This rearrangement joins TRBV18 to TRBJ2-3; 8 bases agree with TRBD1. The V segment lost 3 bases and the J segment 6 bases; nucleotides outside the gene matches: 8. CDR3 length: 15 residues. Germline V lookup: CDR1 KGHSH, CDR2 LQKENI. The CDR3 coding sequence is TGTGCCAGCTCACCGCCAGGGGGCCTCGGCGATACGCAGTATTTT. Its protein product is CASSPPGGLGDTQYF. The full variable domain, its missing parts supplied by reference TRBV18 and TRBJ2-3, is NAGVMQNPRHLVRRRGQEARLRCSPMKGHSHVYWYRQLPEEGLKFMVYLQKENIIDESGMPKERFSAEFPKEGPSILRIQQVVRGDSAAYFCASSPPGGLGDTQYFGPGTRLTVL.

The chain has TRBV10-3 and TRBJ2-3, with 12 bases identical to TRBD2. The CDR3 covers 16 residues. Germline trimming cut 6 bases from V and 4 bases from J; bases unmatched to any gene: 8. CDR1 and CDR2 (germline): ENHRY, SYGVKD. DNA of the CDR3: TGTGCCATCAGATACAACCTAGCGGGAGGGGCAGATACGCAGTATTTT. This translates into CAIRYNLAGGADTQYF.

The chain combines TRBV29-1 with TRBJ2-5, with TRBD1 matching 8 bases. V trimming: 8 bases; J trimming: 2 bases; junction bases outside the gene matches: 10. The CDR3 consists of 14 residues. CDR1 and CDR2 (germline): SQVTM, ANQGSEA. The CDR3: CSTSGQGFQETQYF. The CDR3 nucleotides read TGCAGCACATCCGGACAGGGATTTCAAGAGACCCAGTACTTC.

This clone was counted only a few times. Its ends do not fully match the called genes, so a read error is possible. The chain uses TRBV9 and TRBJ2-2; tentatively, D is TRBD2 (6 bases). Germline CDR1 and CDR2: SGDLS and YYNGEE. The CDR3 is made up of 15 amino acids. Written as DNA, the CDR3 is TGTGCCAGCAGCGTAGTAGAAAACGCGCCCGGGGGGCTGTTTTTT. Translation: CASSVVENAPGGLFF.

This clone turned up a few times. The chain joins TRBV7-2 to TRBJ2-7, with 8 bases identical to TRBD2. The CDR3 sequence is 14 residues long. V dropped 3 bases and J dropped 4; count of bases not matched to a gene: 5. Germline V gives CDR1 SGHTA, CDR2 FQGNSA. The CDR3 DNA reads TGTGCCAGCAGCTTTTGGAGCGGGAGATACGAGCAGTACTTC. Protein: CASSFWSGRYEQYF.

V gene TRBV7-9 combines with J gene TRBJ2-5; 9 nucleotides line up with TRBD2. V gave up 5 bases and J gave up 3 bases; unmatched junction bases: 10. Germline V gene data show CDR1 as SEHNR and CDR2 as FQNEAQ (reference sequence). This CDR3 has 16 amino acids. The CDR3 coding sequence is TGTGCCAGCAGCCCCGGGGTAGCGGGGGCAAAAGAGACCCAGTACTTC. Translating gives CASSPGVAGAKETQYF.

This chain connects TRBV6-5 to TRBJ1-1, with TRBD1 matching 7 bases. This CDR3 spans 16 amino acids. The V gene end was trimmed by 0 bases and the J gene end by 2 bases; junction bases not matched to a gene: 6. Looked up from germline, CDR1 is MNHEY and CDR2 is SVGAGI. CDR3 sequence reads: CASSYSLNRGNTEAFF. The CDR3 region has the DNA TGTGCCAGCAGTTACTCCTTGAACAGGGGAAACACTGAAGCTTTCTTT.